This TCR beta chain was captured in a study of shared clonotypes between healthy human individuals. Germline loops: CDR1 MNHNS, CDR2 SASEGT. The CDR3 covers 14 residues. The V and J ends lost 10 bases and 3 bases respectively, with 19 bases between them. Into CD45RA+ naive and CD45RA-negative memory subsets, the CD4+ cells were split. Method: immunoSEQ multiplex PCR; TCRdb's copy keeps in-frame clones and lacks some. The table shows some 2.3 million clones, with over 85% occurring only once. The chain links TRBV6-1 to TRBJ2-7; TRBD1 might be the D (6 bases). The receptor's source is a man aged 18 to 30 in good health. Some clones in this sample may be carry-over from other donors' samples. The sequenced material came from naive CD4+ T cells from PBMCs. The subset is: CD45RA+ positively selected. CDR3 protein: CATQYGQSGYEQYF. The CDR3 region has the DNA TGTGCCACCCAGTATGGACAGTCTGGCTACGAGCAGTACTTC.